Sequencing of this TCR beta chain was carried out in a study of blood T cell repertoires in COVID-19. Across the whole study: Both acute and convalescent COVID-19 samples were obtained from the United States, Italy and Spain. T cells, B-cell-depleted T cells, or PBMCs provided the cDNA or gDNA that served as material.

V was trimmed by 7 bases and J by 4 bases, leaving 19 bases between them. The CDR3 is 15 residues long. Per germline, CDR1 MNHEY and CDR2 SMNVEV (reference sequence). Some clones are missing from TCRdb's copy, which holds only in-frame ones; the method was immunoSEQ multiplex PCR. Of around 97,000 clones in the sample, approximately 80% were seen once. This clone came up once. This sequence joins TRBV27 and TRBJ2-5, with D perhaps TRBD1 (5 bases). The sample comprised peripheral blood. This TCR came from a human donor in a cohort sampled during active COVID-19. In DNA form, the CDR3 reads TGTGCCAGCAAAAAGGAGAGGCTAGGGGTAGAGACCCAGTACTTC. It translates to CASKKERLGVETQYF.